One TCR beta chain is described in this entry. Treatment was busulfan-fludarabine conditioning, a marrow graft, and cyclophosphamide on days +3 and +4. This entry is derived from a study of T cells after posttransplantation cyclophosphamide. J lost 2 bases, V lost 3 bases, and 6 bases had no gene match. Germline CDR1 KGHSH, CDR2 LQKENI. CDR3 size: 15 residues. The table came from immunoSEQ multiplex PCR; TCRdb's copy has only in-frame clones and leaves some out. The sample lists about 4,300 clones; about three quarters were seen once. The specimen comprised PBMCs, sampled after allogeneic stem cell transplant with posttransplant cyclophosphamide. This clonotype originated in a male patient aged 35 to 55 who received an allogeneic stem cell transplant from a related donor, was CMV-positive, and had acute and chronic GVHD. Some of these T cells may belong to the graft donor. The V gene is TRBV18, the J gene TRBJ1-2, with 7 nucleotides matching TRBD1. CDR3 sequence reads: CASSPQTGNNYGYTF. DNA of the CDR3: TGTGCCAGCTCACCCCAGACAGGGAACAACTATGGCTACACCTTC.